The rows below give T cell receptor beta chains drawn from one sample of a study of control samples from healthy donors and cancer patients. TCRdb's copy holds only in-frame clones and misses some; the assay was immunoSEQ multiplex PCR. The table lists 250,000 to 300,000 clones, approximately 80% of them singletons. The specimen was PBMCs. These receptors all come from a woman aged 60-75 years with lung cancer. The CDR3 runs from the conserved cysteine through the conserved F or W. The D gene is left open where the match is weak. Clone sizes are given selectively: once, few, many, or a class where the clone is expanded.

TRBV6-4	.	.	TRBJ2-7	CASSDCTGYYEQYF	TGTGCCAGCAGTGACTGTACAGGGTACTACGAGCAGTACTTC
TRBV27	TRBD2	once	TRBJ2-5	CASTGSGRYQETQYF	TGTGCCAGCACCGGTAGCGGGAGGTACCAAGAGACCCAGTACTTC
TRBV5-1	TRBD1	.	TRBJ2-3	CASSYWDRETDTQYF	TGCGCCAGCAGCTACTGGGACAGGGAAACAGATACGCAGTATTTT
TRBV19	.	.	TRBJ1-4	CASSMVRARGNEKLFF	TGTGCCAGTAGTATGGTCCGGGCCCGCGGTAATGAAAAACTGTTTTTT
TRBV5-6	.	.	TRBJ2-7	CASSLSDEQYF	TGTGCCAGCAGCCTATCCGACGAGCAGTACTTC
TRBV5-1	TRBD1	once	TRBJ1-2	CASSLETGYGYTF	TGCGCCAGCAGCTTGGAGACAGGGTATGGCTACACCTTC
TRBV5-1	.	.	TRBJ1-1	CASTAAGINTEAFF	TGCGCCAGCACCGCCGCGGGGATAAACACTGAAGCTTTCTTT
TRBV6-1	.	.	TRBJ2-7	CASSEPGVKQYF	TGTGCCAGCAGTGAGCCTGGGGTTAAGCAGTACTTC
TRBV4-2	TRBD1	.	TRBJ2-5	CASSQDLFKTGTGGLGETQYF	TGTGCCAGCAGCCAAGATCTTTTCAAGACCGGGACAGGAGGGTTAGGCGAGACCCAGTACTTC
TRBV5-1	TRBD1	.	TRBJ1-4	CASSLAAGGDPKLFF	TGCGCCAGCAGCTTGGCGGCAGGGGGTGACCCAAAACTGTTTTTT
TRBV28	.	.	TRBJ1-6	CASSLFSGSSSYNSPLHF	TGTGCCAGCAGTTTGTTTTCGGGCTCTAGCTCCTATAATTCACCCCTCCACTTT
TRBV28	TRBD1	.	TRBJ1-2	CASARDRERYGYTF	TGTGCCAGCGCCCGCGACAGGGAACGCTATGGCTACACCTTC
TRBV20-1	.	.	TRBJ1-6	CSASFSGDFGSPLHF	TGCAGTGCTAGTTTTTCGGGTGACTTTGGTTCACCCCTCCACTTT
TRBV20-1	.	.	TRBJ2-1	CSAIGGVQFF	TGCAGTGCTATAGGGGGGGTACAGTTCTTC
TRBV4-1	.	.	TRBJ1-3	CASSQDFVQGYSGNTIYF	TGCGCCAGCAGCCAAGATTTTGTCCAGGGCTACTCTGGAAACACCATATATTTT
TRBV2	.	.	TRBJ1-5	CASSEEGGQNQPQHF	TGTGCCAGCAGTGAAGAGGGGGGACAAAATCAGCCCCAGCATTTT
TRBV30	TRBD2	.	TRBJ2-2	CAWSVLGSGRFSGELFF	TGTGCCTGGAGTGTACTGGGCAGCGGGAGATTTTCCGGGGAGCTGTTTTTT
TRBV3-1/TRBV3-2	.	.	TRBJ1-3	CASSQDLGRVGSGNTIYF	TGTGCCAGCAGCCAAGATCTTGGGAGGGTAGGATCTGGAAACACCATATATTTT
TRBV27	.	.	TRBJ2-7	CASSQTDSYEQYF	TGTGCCAGCAGTCAGACGGACAGCTACGAGCAGTACTTC
TRBV10-3	.	medium-sized	TRBJ2-1	CAISEGGGGTGSNEQFF	TGTGCCATCAGTGAGGGGGGCGGGGGGACAGGGTCGAATGAGCAGTTCTTC
TRBV19	.	.	TRBJ2-5	CASSSGAATLQETQYF	TGTGCCAGTAGCTCGGGGGCGGCTACTTTACAAGAGACCCAGTACTTC
TRBV3-1/TRBV3-2	.	.	TRBJ2-5	CASSQARETQYF	TGTGCCAGCAGCCAAGCCCGCGAGACCCAGTACTTC